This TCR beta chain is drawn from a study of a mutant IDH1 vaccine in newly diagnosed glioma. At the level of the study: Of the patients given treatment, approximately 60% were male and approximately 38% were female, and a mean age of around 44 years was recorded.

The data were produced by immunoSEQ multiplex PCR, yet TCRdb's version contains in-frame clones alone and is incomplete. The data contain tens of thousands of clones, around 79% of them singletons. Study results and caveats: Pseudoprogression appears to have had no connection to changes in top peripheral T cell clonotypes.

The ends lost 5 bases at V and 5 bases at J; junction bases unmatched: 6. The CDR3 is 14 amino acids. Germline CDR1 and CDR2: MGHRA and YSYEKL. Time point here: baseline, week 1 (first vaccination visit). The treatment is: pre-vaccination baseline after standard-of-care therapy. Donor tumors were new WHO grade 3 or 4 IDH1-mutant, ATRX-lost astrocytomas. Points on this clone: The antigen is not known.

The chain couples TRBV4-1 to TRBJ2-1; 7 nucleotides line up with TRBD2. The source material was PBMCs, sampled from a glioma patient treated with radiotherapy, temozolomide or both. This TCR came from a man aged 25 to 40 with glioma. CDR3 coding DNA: TGCGCCAGCAGCGGGCAGCGGGATGACAATGAGCAGTTCTTC. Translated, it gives CASSGQRDDNEQFF.